Sequencing of this T cell receptor (beta chain) was carried out in a study of shared clonotypes between healthy human individuals. General study points: An anticipated effect of sequencing depth on clonotype sharing among donors was recognized.

As for this clone: Its antigen is unidentified.

V dropped 2 bases and J dropped 5 bases, with 10 bases sitting between them. The CDR3 loop spans 14 amino acids. Germline loops: CDR1 SSHAT, CDR2 FNYEAQ (reference sequence). For each subset, genomic DNA was distributed in equal portions over several immunoSEQ plates. Assay: immunoSEQ multiplex PCR; the TCRdb copy retains only in-frame clones and omits some. The table shows some 680,000 clones, with approximately 73% occurring only once. Each of the donors was a healthy adult who was HIV-negative and had not had a recent acute infection or vaccination. This TCR derives from a woman aged 25 to 45 in good health. Sequencing was performed on memory CD4+ T cells sorted from blood. The sample's subset: CD45RA-negative fraction. V and J are TRBV7-7 and TRBJ2-1, with unresolved D. The CDR3 is CASSLNPGDNEQFF. DNA of the CDR3: TGTGCCAGCAGCTTAAATCCGGGCGACAATGAGCAGTTCTTC.